The 9 T cell receptor beta chains in this list originate from one sample, sequenced in a study of vaccination and CD4 T cells after COVID-19 (dated by TCRdb to between 2021 and 2024). Per the publication, the treatment or condition label means: approximately nine-day PBMC culture with coronavirus spike peptide pools or control peptides (ViraFEST assay). Library method: PCR. TCRdb lists the instrument as Illumina iSeq 100. TCR sequencing of DNA from cultured CD4+ T cells used the Oncomine TCR Beta short-read assay at the Johns Hopkins FTIC core. TCRdb ran its own pipeline on the public reads, namely fastp trimming at Q25 and MiXCR clone calling, and kept in-frame beta chains. Every entry covers one CDR3 protein and lists the most common genes and DNA from its rows. The sample has about 19,000 distinct CDR3 sequences on record, roughly 40% of them singletons. The ten largest account for 2.5% to 3.5% of the sample.

What these receptors recognize is not known. This specimen was CD4+ T cells from blood, cultured in vitro, taken after SARS-CoV-2 vaccination. The receptors here all came from a human donor who had recovered from COVID-19.

The chain joins TRBV7-8 to TRBJ1-2, with D unclear. V shed 5 bases and J shed 12 bases, with 19 bases lying between them. Germline CDR1 and CDR2: SGHVS and FQNEAQ. The CDR3 length is 13 residues. The CDR3 DNA reads as TGTGCCAGCAGCCACCGTTCCGGGCTGGGCCACACCTTC. The encoded protein is CASSHRSGLGHTF.

The chain joins TRBV10-1 to TRBJ1-6; D is undetermined. The CDR3 spans 15 residues. CDR1 and CDR2 from the germline V gene are WNHNN and SYGVQD (reference sequence). V dropped 3 bases and J dropped 1 base, with 7 bases sitting between them. CDR3 bases: TGCGCCAGCAGTGAATCGCTGTCCTATAATTCACCCCTCCACTTT. Its translation: CASSESLSYNSPLHF.

The chain is built from TRBV11-3 and TRBJ2-2; D ambiguous. This CDR3 is built from 13 residues. V was shortened by 1 base and J by 6 bases, with 6 bases between the two germline ends. Germline V lookup: CDR1 SGHNT, CDR2 YENEEA. The CDR3 sequence is CASSLGGSGELFF. DNA for the CDR3: TGTGCCAGCAGCTTAGGGGGTTCCGGGGAGCTGTTTTTT.

The chain uses TRBV15 and TRBJ2-5; 9 nucleotides agree with TRBD2. Germline V CDR1 and CDR2: LNHNV, YYDKDF (reference sequence). Trimming took 0 bases from V and 2 from J; bases not matched to a gene: 10. The CDR3 loop spans 18 amino acids. CDR3 in amino acids: CATSREGSGRGGQETQYF. The CDR3 region has the DNA TGTGCCACCAGCAGAGAAGGTAGCGGGAGAGGAGGGCAAGAGACCCAGTACTTC.

The table lists this clonotype with a few counts. This chain uses TRBV6-1 with TRBJ1-2; D may be TRBD1 (5 bases). This CDR3 contains 13 residues. Trimming took 6 bases from V and 7 from J, leaving 15 bases between them. Germline V CDR1 and CDR2: MNHNS, SASEGT. For the CDR3, the DNA is TGTGCCAGCAGCCTGGACACGACTGGTGGCTACACCTTC. This codes for CASSLDTTGGYTF.

This rearrangement joins TRBV28 to TRBJ1-4, with TRBD1 as a possible D gene (5 bases). In germline, CDR1 is MDHEN, CDR2 SYDVKM. V shed 6 bases and J shed 3 bases, with 14 bases lying between them. The CDR3 covers 15 residues. CDR3 sequence (DNA): TGTGCCAGCAGGGTCGCCCAGGGTCCTAATGAAAAACTGTTTTTT. Its translation: CASRVAQGPNEKLFF.

This clonotype was counted only a few times. The chain's CDR3 is CASSPYTGELFF. Written as DNA, the CDR3 is TGTGCCAGCAGTCCCTACACCGGGGAGCTGTTTTTT. The V call is TRBV27, the J call TRBJ2-2, with D unclear. Germline values: CDR1 MNHEY, CDR2 SMNVEV (reference sequence). Trimming removed 5 bases from V and 3 bases from J, with 4 bases in between. The CDR3 is 12 residues long.

The chain is built from TRBV4-1 and TRBJ2-1; 13 positions match TRBD2. CDR3 length equals 17 residues. Losses at the gene ends were 6 bases for V and 3 bases for J; bases not matched to a gene: 8. The germline V gene encodes CDR1 MGHRA and CDR2 YSYEKL. The CDR3, as DNA: TGCGCCAGCAGTAGGGGGGGACTAGCGGGGTTCTACAATGAGCAGTTCTTC. It specifies CASSRGGLAGFYNEQFF.

This clonotype was observed a handful of times. The chain combines TRBV27 with TRBJ2-3; 9 bases line up with TRBD2. J lost 0 bases, V lost 7 bases, and 5 bases had no gene match. This CDR3 spans 15 amino acids. Germline V gives CDR1 MNHEY, CDR2 SMNVEV (reference sequence). The CDR3 nucleotides read TGTGCCAGCATAAACCTAGCGGGGAGCACAGATACGCAGTATTTT. Its protein is CASINLAGSTDTQYF.